This T cell receptor (beta chain) was sequenced during a study of T cell repertoires in cytomegalovirus infection. Study-wide context: Recently identified HLA-C-restricted and well-studied HLA-B-restricted CMV epitopes were used. Study-wide findings and caveats: HLA-C-restricted CMV-specific TCR beta clonotypes were dominant in the ex vivo response.

A word on this clonotype: The antigen is undetermined.

CDR1 is MDHEN, CDR2 SYDVKM, per germline. The CDR3 is 14 residues long. V was shortened by 4 bases and J by 6 bases, with 15 bases between the two germline ends. Each CDR3 protein is one row after TCRdb ran MiXCR on the reads. The repertoire holds some 560,000 distinct CDR3 sequences, approximately 40% seen once, with more than 40% in the top ten. Sequencing used cultured PBMCs, obtained from culture after CMV antigen stimulation. The chain links TRBV28 to TRBJ1-1; a weak D match, TRBD1 (6 bases). The clonotype was recovered from a human donor in good health (CMV status not recorded). Some clones in this sample may be carry-over from other donors' samples. The CDR3 spells CASSSPPGVSEAFF. DNA for the CDR3: TGTGCCAGCAGTTCGCCCCCAGGGGTCTCTGAAGCTTTCTTT.